The 28 T cell receptor beta chains presented below share a single source sample, sequenced in a study of regulatory T cells in long-lasting Graves disease. Documented time point: newly diagnosed GD, antithyroid drugs for less than 3 months. PBMCs provided the RNA from which the TCR library was made. The TCR beta library used iRepertoire HTBI primers with Arm-PCR amplification of CDR3. TCRdb fed the multiplex PCR reads into MiXCR, producing one record per CDR3 protein. The sample includes fewer than 650,000 distinct CDR3 sequences, less than 20% of them seen just once. The sample was also linked to a second study, of T cells in Graves' hyperthyroidism and ophthalmopathy.

Sequencing used peripheral blood mononuclear cells (PBMCs), obtained at new diagnosis, from a patient treated with antithyroid drugs. The receptors stem from a woman in her 30s with Graves disease.

This clonotype was seen at least ten times. V gene TRBV12-3 or TRBV12-4 combines with J gene TRBJ2-3; D is possibly TRBD2 (5 bases). Trimming pared 3 bases from V and 0 bases from J, leaving 10 bases between. This CDR3 contains 15 residues. In nucleotides, the CDR3 is TGTGCCAGCAGTTTTGGCGGGTCAAGCACAGATACGCAGTATTTT. Protein sequence: CASSFGGSSTDTQYF.

This clonotype was seen repeatedly, ten times or more. CDR3 amino acids: CASTGGDEQFF. CDR3 sequence (DNA): TGTGCCAGCACGGGGGGGGATGAGCAGTTCTTC. The rearrangement uses TRBV2 and TRBJ2-1, with 8 nucleotides matching TRBD2. Germline-derived CDR1 and CDR2 are SNHLY and FYNNEI. The CDR3 length is 11 residues. Trimming took 7 bases from V and 8 from J; bases not matched to a gene: 1.

This clonotype was seen a few times. The genes are TRBV18 and TRBJ2-3; a possible D gene is TRBD1 (6 bases). CDR1 is KGHSH and CDR2 is LQKENI in the germline V gene. V lost 8 bases and J 6 bases, leaving 12 bases between the germline ends. CDR3 length: 12 amino acids. CDR3 residues: CASTQGPDTQYF. CDR3 nucleotide sequence: TGTGCCAGCACACAGGGTCCGGATACGCAGTATTTT.

This clonotype was counted ten times or more. The V gene is TRBV27, the J gene TRBJ2-3; D uncertain. Trimming cost V 6 bases and J 4 bases, with 17 bases left between them. The CDR3 sequence is 15 residues long. Germline CDR1 MNHEY, CDR2 SMNVEV (reference sequence). CDR3 sequence reads: CASRPRPPSSDTQYF. The CDR3 region has the DNA TGTGCCAGCAGACCGCGCCCGCCCTCTTCAGATACGCAGTATTTT.

A word on this clonotype: A much larger clone lies one base from this, so it may be a read error. The chain couples TRBV11-2 to TRBJ2-1; D not resolved. The CDR3 has 14 amino acids. Germline V gene sequence: CDR1 SGHAT, CDR2 FQNNGV. The DNA for the CDR3 is TGTGCCAGCAGCCCGATTATATCGTACAGTGAGCAGTTCTTC. Amino acid sequence: CASSPIISYSEQFF.

This clonotype was seen at least ten times. This sequence joins TRBV5-1 and TRBJ1-1, with D perhaps matching TRBD1 (5 bases). Germline V gives CDR1 SGHRS, CDR2 YFSETQ. The V end was cut by 0 bases, the J end by 8 bases, with 17 bases between. The CDR3 is made up of 15 amino acids. Written as DNA, the CDR3 is TGCGCCAGCAGCTTGGGGGGACTGACGGAGACAGAAGCTTTCTTT. This translates into CASSLGGLTETEAFF.

This clonotype was seen a few times. CDR3: CASNRQEAYNEQFF. CDR3 coding DNA: TGTGCCAGCAATCGGCAGGAGGCCTACAATGAGCAGTTCTTC. The chain links TRBV6-1 to TRBJ2-1, with D perhaps TRBD2 (5 bases). With 7 bases removed from V and 2 bases from J, the gap between germline ends came to 12 bases. The CDR3 sequence is 14 residues long. CDR1 and CDR2 from the germline V gene are MNHNS and SASEGT.

This clonotype was picked up many times. This chain links TRBV12-3 or TRBV12-4 with TRBJ2-6; D uncertain. This CDR3 comprises 15 residues. With 7 bases removed from V and 2 bases from J, the gap between germline ends came to 12 bases. The CDR3 loop reads CASNTIVTGANVLTF. As DNA, the CDR3 is TGTGCCAGCAATACAATAGTTACTGGGGCCAACGTCCTGACTTTC.

Worth noting for this clonotype: The junction shows a germline mismatch at one end, possibly a read error. The chain links TRBV11-2 to TRBJ2-1; D may correspond to TRBD1 or TRBD2 (7 bases each). The CDR3 has 14 residues. Germline CDR1 SGHAT, CDR2 FQNNGV. The CDR3 spells CASSYGLGGGEQLF. The CDR3 DNA sequence: TGTGCCAGCAGCTACGGACTAGGGGGCGGTGAGCAGCTCTTC.

This clonotype was detected only a few times. J is TRBJ2-3 and V is TRBV5-1, with D perhaps being TRBD1 or TRBD2 (6 bases each). The germline V and J ends were trimmed by 4 bases and 4 bases, with 19 bases remaining between them. The CDR3 extends over 16 amino acids. Germline lookup yields CDR1 SGHRS and CDR2 YFSETQ. As DNA, the CDR3 is TGCGCCAGCAGCGCCGAACAGGGAGGTTTGCCAGATACGCAGTATTTT. This encodes CASSAEQGGLPDTQYF.

The V gene is TRBV14, the J gene TRBJ2-7, with TRBD1 as a possible D gene (6 bases). The CDR3 runs to 17 residues. Germline V gene lookup returns CDR1 SGHDN and CDR2 FVKESK. Trimming removed 1 base from V and 4 bases from J, with 20 bases in between. CDR3 DNA: TGTGCCAGCAGCCAAGGTACTTTCCGGGACAAAATGTACGAGCAGTACTTC. Amino acids: CASSQGTFRDKMYEQYF.

This clonotype was recorded many times. The chain employs TRBV20-1 and TRBJ1-2, with TRBD1 identical over 9 bases. The ends lost 5 bases at V and 4 bases at J; junction bases unmatched: 11. CDR1 is DFQATT and CDR2 is SNEGSKA in the germline V gene (reference sequence). This CDR3 is built from 15 residues. The CDR3 sequence is CSAFQTGGFGYGYTF. CDR3 sequence (DNA): TGCAGTGCTTTCCAGACAGGGGGATTCGGCTATGGCTACACCTTC.

The J gene is TRBJ2-7, the V gene TRBV28; tentatively, D is TRBD1 or TRBD2 (5 bases each). V lost 2 bases to trimming and J lost 0 bases, with 17 bases between them. The CDR3 is 17 residues long. The germline CDR1 and CDR2 sequences are MDHEN and SYDVKM. This chain's CDR3 is CASSLRKSRDLSYEQYF. CDR3 nucleotide sequence: TGTGCCAGCAGTTTAAGGAAGTCCCGGGACCTCTCCTACGAGCAGTACTTC.

The rearrangement uses TRBV5-4 and TRBJ2-7; a weak D match, TRBD2 (6 bases). Germline V lookup: CDR1 SGHNT, CDR2 YYREEE (reference sequence). V was pared by 0 bases and J by 3 bases, with 7 bases between. The CDR3 is 13 residues long. The DNA for the CDR3 is TGTGCCAGCAGCTTGGGGGACTTCTACGAGCAGTACTTC. Protein sequence: CASSLGDFYEQYF.

This rearrangement joins TRBV9 to TRBJ1-1; D possibly corresponds to TRBD1 (5 bases). The CDR3 consists of 17 residues. Germline V gene lookup returns CDR1 SGDLS and CDR2 YYNGEE. Trimming pared 4 bases from V and 3 bases from J, leaving 22 bases between. The CDR3 here is CASSLGPAGGSDTEAFF. Here the CDR3 DNA reads TGTGCCAGCAGCTTAGGGCCGGCGGGGGGTAGCGACACTGAAGCTTTCTTT.

This clonotype has a handful of counts. The CDR3 sequence is CASSYFPPREGSYEQYF. As DNA, the CDR3 is TGTGCCAGCAGTTATTTCCCCCCTAGGGAAGGGTCCTACGAGCAGTACTTC. The V gene is TRBV6-2 or TRBV6-3, the J gene TRBJ2-7; D uncertain. V was shortened by 3 bases and J by 1 base, with 19 bases between the two germline ends. CDR1 and CDR2 (germline): MNHEY, SVGEGT. The CDR3 is made up of 17 amino acids.

This clonotype was counted a few times. The V gene is TRBV19, the J gene TRBJ1-2; TRBD1 is a possible D gene (6 bases). V was trimmed by 9 bases and J by 2 bases, leaving 13 bases between them. This CDR3 contains 13 residues. The V gene's germline CDR1 is LNHDA and CDR2 SQIVND (reference sequence). This chain's CDR3 is CASTVRGNYGYTF. The CDR3 bases are TGTGCCAGCACTGTCAGGGGAAACTATGGCTACACCTTC.

This clonotype has at least ten counts. The chain joins TRBV6-1 to TRBJ2-3, with TRBD1 matching 8 bases. Trimming removed 6 bases from V and 5 bases from J; junction bases left unmatched: 4. The CDR3 runs 13 residues. The germline CDR1 and CDR2 sequences are MNHNS and SASEGT. The CDR3 reads CASRWGQVDTQYF. In nucleotides, the CDR3 is TGTGCCAGCAGATGGGGACAGGTAGATACGCAGTATTTT.

This clonotype was seen ten or more times. The gene calls are TRBV27 and TRBJ2-7, with D tentatively TRBD1 (6 bases). The ends were cut back, 5 bases at V and 3 bases at J, with 11 bases in the middle. There are 13 residues in the CDR3. Per germline, CDR1 MNHEY and CDR2 SMNVEV (reference sequence). The CDR3 sequence is CASSPRTDYEQYF. The DNA of the CDR3 is TGTGCCAGCAGTCCGAGGACAGACTACGAGCAGTACTTC.

This clonotype was found many times. The chain has TRBV11-3 and TRBJ2-3; the D call may be TRBD1 or TRBD2 (5 bases each). The CDR3 covers 13 residues. Germline lookup yields CDR1 SGHNT and CDR2 YENEEA. V was clipped by 5 bases and J by 7 bases, with 13 bases between them. Here the CDR3 reads CASSQTGTHTQYF. The CDR3 DNA reads TGTGCCAGCAGCCAAACCGGGACCCATACGCAGTATTTT. Combining the CDR3 with reference TRBV11-3 and TRBJ2-3 gives the whole variable domain EAGVVQSPRYKIIEKKQPVAFWCNPISGHNTLYWYLQNLGQGPELLIRYENEEAVDDSQLPKDRFSAERLKGVDSTLKIQPAELGDSAVYLCASSQTGTHTQYFGPGTRLTVL.

In its sample, this clonotype was seen many times. The genes are TRBV29-1 and TRBJ2-2; 7 nucleotides line up with TRBD2. The CDR3 totals 16 residues. Germline lookup yields CDR1 SQVTM and CDR2 ANQGSEA. The trim removed 6 bases at V and 1 base at J, leaving 11 bases unmatched. The CDR3 DNA reads as TGCAGCGTCGCACTAGCGCAGAAAGGGAACACCGGGGAGCTGTTTTTT. Protein sequence: CSVALAQKGNTGELFF.

This clonotype was seen ten or more times. The J gene is TRBJ1-1, the V gene TRBV2, with D possibly matching TRBD1 (6 bases). Looked up from germline, CDR1 is SNHLY and CDR2 is FYNNEI. V lost 10 bases to trimming and J lost 8 bases, with 23 bases between them. This CDR3 is built from 14 residues. DNA of the CDR3: TGTGCCACCAGACTAGCTGGACAGACTTTCGAAGCTTTCTTT. This gives the protein CATRLAGQTFEAFF.

The table lists this clonotype with many counts. The chain uses TRBV7-6 and TRBJ2-7; D is unresolved. CDR1 is SGHVS and CDR2 is FNYEAQ in the germline V gene. The CDR3 extends over 19 amino acids. Deletions cut 0 bases from V and 0 bases from J, with 21 bases between. This CDR3 reads CASSLAPPSTHQSSYEQYF. As DNA, the CDR3 is TGTGCCAGCAGCTTAGCCCCACCAAGCACCCACCAGAGCTCCTACGAGCAGTACTTC.

V gene TRBV5-1 combines with J gene TRBJ2-2; no clear D. Germline V gene data show CDR1 as SGHRS and CDR2 as YFSETQ. Trimming took off 2 bases at V and 9 bases at J, with 8 bases between the two ends. The CDR3 contains 12 residues. CDR3 bases: TGCGCCAGCAGCTTACAGCGACGGGAGCTGTTTTTT. As protein: CASSLQRRELFF.

The chain is built from TRBV10-3 and TRBJ1-1; 8 nucleotides line up with TRBD1. The CDR3 is made up of 14 amino acids. CDR1 is ENHRY, CDR2 SYGVKD, per germline. The V segment lost 3 bases and the J segment 7 bases; nucleotides outside the gene matches: 7. The CDR3 is CAISDPQGAYEAFF. For the CDR3, the DNA is TGTGCCATCAGTGATCCGCAGGGGGCCTATGAAGCTTTCTTT.

The chain has TRBV2 and TRBJ2-7; possibly TRBD1 for D (6 bases). V was clipped by 9 bases and J by 0 bases, with 12 bases between them. Germline lookup yields CDR1 SNHLY and CDR2 FYNNEI. This CDR3 spans 13 amino acids. CDR3: CARRQAVSYEQYF. DNA of the CDR3: TGTGCCAGAAGACAGGCGGTCTCCTACGAGCAGTACTTC.

The CDR3 sequence: CASSLTAINYGYTF. CDR3 in DNA: TGCGCCAGCAGCTTGACCGCCATTAACTATGGCTACACCTTC. The chain employs TRBV5-1 and TRBJ1-2; D gene unclear. In germline, CDR1 is SGHRS, CDR2 YFSETQ. This CDR3 has 14 amino acids. Trimming removed 1 base at V and 1 base at J, with 8 bases between.

This clonotype was detected only a few times. The rearrangement links TRBV7-3 to TRBJ2-1; 8 bases match TRBD2. The CDR3 is 17 residues long. Per the germline V gene, CDR1 is SGHTA and CDR2 is FQGTGA. V shed 5 bases and J 1 base; nucleotides not matched to a gene: 10. This CDR3 reads CASSRGGGTQSYNEQFF. In nucleotides, the CDR3 is TGTGCCAGCAGCCGGGGGGGGGGAACCCAATCCTACAATGAGCAGTTCTTC.